A selection of T cell receptor beta chains follows, all from one sample in a study of blood T cell repertoires in COVID-19. The assay was immunoSEQ multiplex PCR, and TCRdb's table has in-frame clones only and misses some. The sample lists about 480,000 clones; approximately 89% were seen once. Sequencing was done on a sample of peripheral blood. The source of these receptors is a man younger than 30 with COVID-19, enrolled during active disease. CDR3s include the opening cysteine and the closing phenylalanine or tryptophan. Fields, in order: V gene, J gene, D gene, clone size, CDR3 DNA, CDR3 protein. A D gene is named only where the DNA matches it firmly. Clone size is stated in some rows and not others, as once, few, many or a class when expanded.

TRBV19	TRBJ1-5	NA	NA	TGTGCCAGTAGCCCGGACGGGCGTGGGAGAGGAGCCCAGCATTTT	CASSPDGRGRGAQHF
TRBV9	TRBJ1-1	NA	NA	TGTGCCAGCAGCGTAAAGGGGTTCGGTGAAGCTTTCTTT	CASSVKGFGEAFF
TRBV29-1	TRBJ1-2	TRBD1	many	TGCAGCGTTGTAGTAGGGGGCAGTGGCTACACCTTC	CSVVVGGSGYTF
TRBV7-6	TRBJ2-7	TRBD1	NA	TGTGCCAGCAGCCAATCCACAGGGGGCAGGGGTGAGCAGTACTTC	CASSQSTGGRGEQYF
TRBV4-1	TRBJ2-7	NA	NA	TGCGCCAGCAGCCAAGTGAGGAGGGGCCTAAGCTACGAGCAGTACTTC	CASSQVRRGLSYEQYF
TRBV5-1	TRBJ2-1	TRBD2	NA	TGCGCCAGCAGAGGGACTAGCGGGAGTAATGAGCAGTTCTTC	CASRGTSGSNEQFF
TRBV7-8	TRBJ2-3	TRBD1	NA	TGTGCCAGCACCCAGTACAGGGGGCCAAGACCAGATACGCAGTATTTT	CASTQYRGPRPDTQYF
TRBV3-1/TRBV3-2	TRBJ2-5	TRBD2	NA	TGTGCCAGCAGCCATTTGGCGGGAGGGCCTGGGGAGACCCAGTACTTC	CASSHLAGGPGETQYF
TRBV11-2	TRBJ2-3	TRBD2	NA	TGTGCCAGCAGCGATCCGGGACTAGCATTTGGGACAGATACGCAGTATTTT	CASSDPGLAFGTDTQYF
TRBV6-2/TRBV6-3	TRBJ2-1	NA	NA	TGTGCCAGCAGTTACCCGGCGGAGGGGTCAATCGGCTCCTACAATGAGCAGTTCTTC	CASSYPAEGSIGSYNEQFF
TRBV2	TRBJ2-3	TRBD2	NA	TGTGCCAGCAGGAGGAATAGCGGGTACACAGATACGCAGTATTTT	CASRRNSGYTDTQYF
TRBV19	TRBJ2-1	NA	once	TGTGCCAGTAGTATAGATCAGGGTCCCCTCACCTACAATGAGCAGTTCTTC	CASSIDQGPLTYNEQFF
TRBV3-1/TRBV3-2	TRBJ1-1	NA	NA	TGTGCCAGCAGCCTCCCGGGGGGGCGAACTGAAGCTTTCTTT	CASSLPGGRTEAFF
TRBV6-1	TRBJ2-1	TRBD2	NA	TGTGCCAGCAGTGAAACGGGGGGGCCCTACAATGAGCAGTTCTTC	CASSETGGPYNEQFF
TRBV5-4	TRBJ2-2	TRBD1	NA	TGTGCCAGCAGCTTGATAGGGGGCGCGAACACCGGGGAGCTGTTTTTT	CASSLIGGANTGELFF
TRBV6-5	TRBJ1-3	NA	NA	TGTGCCAGCAGCCCAGGGGCCCCTGGAAACACCATATATTTT	CASSPGAPGNTIYF
TRBV20-1	TRBJ2-3	NA	NA	TGCAGTGCTAGGACTACAGATACGCAGTATTTT	CSARTTDTQYF
TRBV5-4	TRBJ1-5	NA	NA	TGTGCCAGCAGCTTGGGGACAGAGACAAATCAGCCCCAGCATTTT	CASSLGTETNQPQHF
TRBV27	TRBJ2-3	TRBD2	NA	TGTGCCAGCAGTCCGCCCGGACTAGCGGGGGGCACAGATACGCAGTATTTT	CASSPPGLAGGTDTQYF
TRBV5-8	TRBJ2-5	NA	NA	TGTGCCAGCAAAAAACCCCCGGCCGGGGAGCGGGAGACCCAGTACTTC	CASKKPPAGERETQYF
TRBV18	TRBJ2-1	TRBD2	NA	TGTGCCAGCACCGGGACTAGCGGCTACAATGAGCAGTTCTTC	CASTGTSGYNEQFF
TRBV2	TRBJ2-1	NA	NA	TGTGCCAGCTATTCAGTATCCTACAATGAGCAGTTCTTC	CASYSVSYNEQFF
TRBV5-1	TRBJ2-2	TRBD1	NA	TGCGCCAGCAGCACCAACAGGGGTGAAGTGACCGGGGAGCTGTTTTTT	CASSTNRGEVTGELFF
TRBV7-2	TRBJ1-6	NA	NA	TGTGCCAGCAGCTTTGGAGATTCACCCCTCCACTTT	CASSFGDSPLHF
TRBV5-8	TRBJ2-7	TRBD1	NA	TGTGCCAGCAGACGGGGACAGGGGGCGTACGAGCAGTACTTC	CASRRGQGAYEQYF
TRBV14	TRBJ2-5	TRBD1	NA	TGTGCCAGCAGCCAAGCCGGGACAGGGGCGAAAGAGACCCAGTACTTC	CASSQAGTGAKETQYF
TRBV27	TRBJ1-4	NA	NA	TGTGCCAGCAGTTTCCGGTCCTTCGAAAAACTGTTTTTT	CASSFRSFEKLFF
TRBV6-5	TRBJ2-7	TRBD2	NA	TGTGCCAGCAGTTATGGCGCCGGGGGGGCTCCCTACGAGCAGTACTTC	CASSYGAGGAPYEQYF
TRBV19	TRBJ2-2	TRBD1	NA	TGTGCCAGTAGTATAAGGACAGGGGATACCGGGGAGCTGTTTTTT	CASSIRTGDTGELFF
TRBV7-9	TRBJ2-3	NA	NA	TGTGCCAGCAGCCCGGTAGATACGCAGTATTTT	CASSPVDTQYF
TRBV13	TRBJ1-1	NA	NA	TGTGCCAGCAGCCCGGACACTGAAGCTTTCTTT	CASSPDTEAFF
TRBV3-1/TRBV3-2	TRBJ2-7	TRBD1	NA	TGTGCCAGCAGCCCAGGGCCGGGACAGAGCTACTACGAGCAGTACTTC	CASSPGPGQSYYEQYF
TRBV19	TRBJ2-3	NA	NA	TGTGCCAGTATCCCCTCCCCCGGCACAGATACGCAGTATTTT	CASIPSPGTDTQYF
TRBV4-1	TRBJ2-7	NA	once	TGCGCCAGCAGCGTCGGGACTTCTAGCTCCTACGAGCAGTACTTC	CASSVGTSSSYEQYF
TRBV7-8	TRBJ2-3	TRBD2	NA	TGTGCCAGCAGCTTAGTGGGAGGGCCGGACACAGATACGCAGTATTTT	CASSLVGGPDTDTQYF
TRBV30	TRBJ2-7	TRBD1	NA	TGTGCCTGGAGTGGACAGGGCCCCTACGAGCAGTACTTC	CAWSGQGPYEQYF
TRBV21-1	TRBJ2-7	NA	NA	TGTGCCAGCAGCTTTCCATTTGGGGACAGGGACACCTACGAGCAGTACTTC	CASSFPFGDRDTYEQYF
TRBV2	TRBJ2-7	NA	NA	TGTGCCAGCAGTGAAGGGGCCCTGACCCCCTACGAGCAGTACTTC	CASSEGALTPYEQYF
TRBV3-1/TRBV3-2	TRBJ2-7	NA	NA	TGTGCCAGCAGCCAAGATTCGGCTACAGCCTCCTACGAGCAGTACTTC	CASSQDSATASYEQYF
TRBV12-3/TRBV12-4	TRBJ1-2	NA	once	TGTGCCAGCACCGACGGGGGGATTGGCTACACCTTC	CASTDGGIGYTF
TRBV6-6	TRBJ1-2	NA	NA	TGTGCCAGCAGTTACTCTCGGGGGGATGGCTACACCTTC	CASSYSRGDGYTF